This T cell receptor beta chain stems from a study of blood T cell repertoires in COVID-19. About the research overall: Sites across the United States, Italy and Spain contributed samples from acute and convalescent COVID-19. The analysed material was cDNA or gDNA that came from T cells, B-cell-depleted T cells, or PBMCs.

V was clipped by 5 bases and J by 1 base; unmatched bases: 16. The V gene's germline CDR1 is MNHEY and CDR2 SMNVEV (reference sequence). The CDR3 consists of 19 residues. Original handling: By means of reference gene primer amplification, nucleated cell counts were estimated. Assay: immunoSEQ multiplex PCR; the TCRdb copy retains only in-frame clones and omits some. The D gene and trimming were derived from the DNA, and the V and J assignments and clone size from that table. There are fewer than 90,000 clones in the sample; approximately 85% occur only once, and approximately 7.3% lies in the top ten.

Sequenced: peripheral blood. This receptor was identified in a man in his 70s with acute or convalescent COVID-19. This chain joins TRBV27 and TRBJ2-3, with TRBD1 matching 9 bases. This chain's CDR3 is CASSSLGTGPRSGTDTQYF. The DNA of the CDR3 is TGTGCCAGCAGTAGTTTAGGGACAGGGCCAAGAAGCGGCACAGATACGCAGTATTTT.